This T cell receptor (beta chain) appears in the sequencing data of a study of metastatic and nonmetastatic thyroid tumors. Looking at the study overall: Peripheral blood and tumor or nodule samples from malignant and benign thyroid patients were compared. Study-wide points: Malignant thyroid tumors reportedly exceeded benign nodules significantly in TCR beta diversity, with the difference appearing in blood and tumor.

Germline V gene sequence: CDR1 SGHTA, CDR2 FQGTGA. CDR3 length: 19 residues. J lost 4 bases, V lost 3 bases, and 17 bases had no gene match. No treatment had been given to any patient before thyroid surgery. As originally analysed: Clinicopathological groups supplied CDR3 differences that were used to build a distant-metastasis classifier for papillary thyroid cancer. MiXCR reprocessed the PCR reads for TCRdb. The V and J calls were determined by TCRdb, not by the authors. The sample comprises 20,000 to 25,000 clones, 15% to 20% of which are singletons, and 25% to 30% rests with the top ten. This clone has at least ten counts. The antigen is unknown.

The sequence was collected from a female donor with papillary thyroid cancer or a benign thyroid nodule (not recorded which). Some clones in this sample may be carry-over from other donors' samples. The chain carries TRBV7-3 and TRBJ2-1; 8 nucleotides align to TRBD1. What was sequenced was blood. The CDR3 loop reads CASSFTTLTGTGPYNEQFF. The CDR3 DNA is TGTGCCAGCAGCTTCACCACGCTCACCGGGACAGGTCCTTACAATGAGCAGTTCTTC. The variable domain in full, with the rest retrieved from reference TRBV7-3 and TRBJ2-1, is GAGVSQTPSNKVTEKGKYVELRCDPISGHTALYWYRQSLGQGPEFLIYFQGTGAADDSGLPNDRFFAVRPEGSVSTLKIQRTERGDSAVYLCASSFTTLTGTGPYNEQFFGPGTRLTVL.